The 10 T cell receptor beta chains below come from one sample, sequenced in a study of identical twins. TCRdb independently ran MiXCR on the 5' RACE reads; one entry per CDR3 protein. The table lists about 890,000 distinct CDR3 sequences, around 12% of them singletons, with about 1.5% in the top ten. The same specimen was also included in a second study, on yellow fever vaccine responses in identical twins.

Sequencing input: PBMCs. The receptors shown here come from a woman aged 18-29 years in good health.

This clonotype came up a few times. V is TRBV5-6 and J is TRBJ2-1, with D perhaps TRBD1 (5 bases). With 0 bases removed from V and 9 bases from J, the gap between germline ends came to 16 bases. The germline V gene has CDR1 SGHDT and CDR2 YYEEEE. The CDR3 sequence is 15 residues long. The CDR3 DNA sequence: TGTGCCAGCAGCTTGGGTGGGGCGCCGTCCAGTGAGCAGTTCTTC. Protein sequence: CASSLGGAPSSEQFF.

The gene calls are TRBV5-5 and TRBJ2-5, with TRBD2 matching 12 bases. The CDR3 sequence is 17 residues long. The V gene end was trimmed by 3 bases and the J gene end by 1 base; junction bases not matched to a gene: 7. CDR1 is SGHKS, CDR2 YYEKEE, per germline (reference sequence). The CDR3 DNA reads TGTGCCAGCAGCTCCAGACTAGCGGGGGCGATCCAAGAGACCCAGTACTTC. Amino acids: CASSSRLAGAIQETQYF.

The J gene is TRBJ2-1, the V gene TRBV19; 8 bases map to TRBD2. Germline CDR1 reads LNHDA; CDR2 reads SQIVND (reference sequence). V shed 7 bases, J shed 4 bases, and the junction held 9 bases outside the gene matches. The CDR3 has 15 residues. The CDR3: CASTTSGSRYNEQFF. CDR3 in DNA: TGTGCCAGTACCACGAGCGGGAGTCGATACAATGAGCAGTTCTTC.

The chain links TRBV20-1 to TRBJ1-1, with D unresolved. Germline V gene data show CDR1 as DFQATT and CDR2 as SNEGSKA (reference sequence). V lost 6 bases, J lost 0 bases, and 8 bases lay in between. The CDR3 loop spans 12 amino acids. As DNA, the CDR3 is TGCAGTGCGTATACAGTGAACACTGAAGCTTTCTTT. This encodes CSAYTVNTEAFF.

The chain is built from TRBV3-1 and TRBJ2-1; 10 bases match TRBD2. V lost 4 bases, J lost 4 bases, and 13 bases stayed unmatched. This CDR3 is 18 amino acids long. CDR1 and CDR2 from the germline V gene are LGHDT and YNNKEL (reference sequence). The CDR3 protein is CASSRLASGSKGYNEQFF. The DNA of the CDR3 is TGTGCCAGCAGCCGGTTGGCTAGCGGGAGTAAGGGGTACAATGAGCAGTTCTTC.

This clonotype was observed many times. This sequence joins TRBV15 and TRBJ2-5, with D maybe TRBD2 (5 bases). CDR3 length: 18 residues. V was trimmed by 1 base and J by 0 bases, leaving 18 bases between them. CDR1 is LNHNV and CDR2 is YYDKDF in the germline V gene (reference sequence). Here the CDR3 reads CATSRALLGDHNQETQYF. The DNA of the CDR3 is TGTGCCACCAGCAGAGCGTTATTGGGAGACCACAACCAAGAGACCCAGTACTTC.

Many counts were recorded for this clonotype. The chain is built from TRBV3-1 and TRBJ1-1; a weak D match, TRBD1 (6 bases). This CDR3 comprises 17 residues. V was cut by 0 bases and J by 6 bases, with 20 bases left in between. The germline gives CDR1 LGHDT, CDR2 YNNKEL (reference sequence). CDR3 sequence reads: CASSQDLGGFRGPEAFF. Written as DNA, the CDR3 is TGTGCCAGCAGCCAAGATCTGGGGGGCTTTAGGGGTCCTGAAGCTTTCTTT. The whole variable domain, filled in from reference TRBV3-1 and TRBJ1-1, reads DTAVSQTPKYLVTQMGNDKSIKCEQNLGHDTMYWYKQDSKKFLKIMFSYNNKELIINETVPNRFSPKSPDKAHLNLHINSLELGDSAVYFCASSQDLGGFRGPEAFFGQGTRLTVV.

The rearrangement links TRBV10-3 to TRBJ2-7; TRBD1 matches 9 bases. The length of the CDR3 is 14 residues. Germline V gene lookup returns CDR1 ENHRY and CDR2 SYGVKD. After removal of 10 bases from V and 3 bases from J, the junction contained 10 bases not matched to a gene. The chain's CDR3 is CASAPGQGNYEQYF. In DNA form, the CDR3 reads TGTGCCAGCGCACCGGGACAGGGTAACTACGAGCAGTACTTC.

The table lists this clonotype with a few counts. V is TRBV5-1 and J is TRBJ2-1, with 7 bases fitting TRBD2. Per the germline V gene, CDR1 is SGHRS and CDR2 is YFSETQ. The ends lost 5 bases at V and 0 bases at J; junction bases unmatched: 14. The CDR3 is 18 amino acids. The CDR3 here is CASSSPTSTKSSYNEQFF. The DNA for the CDR3 is TGCGCCAGCAGTTCCCCGACTAGCACCAAGAGCTCCTACAATGAGCAGTTCTTC.

This clonotype was detected ten times or more. This chain links TRBV3-1 with TRBJ1-2, with TRBD1 as a possible D gene (6 bases). Germline V CDR1 and CDR2: LGHDT, YNNKEL (reference sequence). Trimming took 2 bases from V and 2 from J, leaving 15 bases between them. CDR3 length equals 16 residues. CDR3 nucleotides: TGTGCCAGCAGCCAAACCGGGACAAATACCAACTATGGCTACACCTTC. Protein product: CASSQTGTNTNYGYTF. The full variable domain, rest sourced from reference TRBV3-1 and TRBJ1-2, is DTAVSQTPKYLVTQMGNDKSIKCEQNLGHDTMYWYKQDSKKFLKIMFSYNNKELIINETVPNRFSPKSPDKAHLNLHINSLELGDSAVYFCASSQTGTNTNYGYTFGSGTRLTVV.